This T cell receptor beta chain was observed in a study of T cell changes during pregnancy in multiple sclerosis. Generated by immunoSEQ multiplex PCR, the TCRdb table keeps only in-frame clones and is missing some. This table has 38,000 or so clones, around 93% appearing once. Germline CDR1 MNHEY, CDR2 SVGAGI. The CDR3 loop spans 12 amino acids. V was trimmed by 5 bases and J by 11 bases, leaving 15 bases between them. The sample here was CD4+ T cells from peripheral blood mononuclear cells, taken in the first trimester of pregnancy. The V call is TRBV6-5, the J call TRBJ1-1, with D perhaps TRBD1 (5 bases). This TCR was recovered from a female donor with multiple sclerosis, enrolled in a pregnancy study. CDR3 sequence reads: CASSRIGGEAFF. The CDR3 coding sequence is TGTGCCAGCAGTCGGATCGGGGGTGAGGCTTTCTTT.